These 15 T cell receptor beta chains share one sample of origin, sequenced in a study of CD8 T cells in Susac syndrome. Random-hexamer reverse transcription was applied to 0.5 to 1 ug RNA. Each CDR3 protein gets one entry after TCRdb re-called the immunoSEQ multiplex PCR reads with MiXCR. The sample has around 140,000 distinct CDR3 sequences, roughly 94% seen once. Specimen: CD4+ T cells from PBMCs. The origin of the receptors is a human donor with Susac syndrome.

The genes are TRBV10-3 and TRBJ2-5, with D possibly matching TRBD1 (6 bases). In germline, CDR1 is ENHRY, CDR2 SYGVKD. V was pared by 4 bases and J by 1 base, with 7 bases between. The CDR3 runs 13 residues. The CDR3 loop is CAISAGAQETQYF. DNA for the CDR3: TGTGCCATCAGTGCAGGGGCCCAAGAGACCCAGTACTTC.

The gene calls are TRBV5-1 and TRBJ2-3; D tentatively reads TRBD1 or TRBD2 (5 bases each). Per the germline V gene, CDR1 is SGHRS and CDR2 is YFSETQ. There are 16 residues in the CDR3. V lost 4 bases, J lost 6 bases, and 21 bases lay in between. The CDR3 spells CASSRSLGRIQDTQYF. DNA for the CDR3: TGCGCCAGCAGCCGGTCACTGGGACGAATTCAGGATACGCAGTATTTT.

The CDR3 region is CASSLATGELFF. The CDR3 bases are TGTGCCAGCAGCCTAGCCACCGGGGAGCTGTTTTTT. This rearrangement joins TRBV12-3 or TRBV12-4 to TRBJ2-2; a possible D gene is TRBD2 (5 bases). Deletions cut 6 bases from V and 4 bases from J, with 6 bases between. The CDR3 extends over 12 amino acids.

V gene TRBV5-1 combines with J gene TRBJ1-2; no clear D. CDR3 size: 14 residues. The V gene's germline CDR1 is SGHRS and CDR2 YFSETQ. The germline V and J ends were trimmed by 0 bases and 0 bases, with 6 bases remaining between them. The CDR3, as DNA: TGCGCCAGCAGCTTGGTTGTGCCTAACTATGGCTACACCTTC. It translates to CASSLVVPNYGYTF.

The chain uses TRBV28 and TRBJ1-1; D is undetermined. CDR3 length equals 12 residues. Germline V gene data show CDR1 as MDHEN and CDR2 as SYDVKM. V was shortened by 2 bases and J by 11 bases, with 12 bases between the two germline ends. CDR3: CASSLGRLSAFF. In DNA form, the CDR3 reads TGTGCCAGCAGTTTAGGACGGCTATCGGCTTTCTTT.

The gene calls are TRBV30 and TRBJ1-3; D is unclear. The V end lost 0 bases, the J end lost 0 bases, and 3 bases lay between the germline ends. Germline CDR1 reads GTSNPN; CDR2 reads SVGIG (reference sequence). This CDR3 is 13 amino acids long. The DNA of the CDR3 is TGTGCCTGGAGTGTGATCTCTGGAAACACCATATATTTT. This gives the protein CAWSVISGNTIYF. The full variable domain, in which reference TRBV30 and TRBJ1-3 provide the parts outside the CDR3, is SQTIHQWPATLVQPVGSPLSLECTVEGTSNPNLYWYRQAAGRGLQLLFYSVGIGQISSEVPQNLSASRPQDRQFILSSKKLLLSDSGFYLCAWSVISGNTIYFGEGSWLTVV.

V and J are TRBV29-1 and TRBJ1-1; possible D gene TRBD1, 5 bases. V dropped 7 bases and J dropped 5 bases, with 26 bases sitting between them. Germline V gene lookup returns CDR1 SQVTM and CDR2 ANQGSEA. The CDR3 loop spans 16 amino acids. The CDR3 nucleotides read TGCAGCGCTGGGGACCACGGCGTGGTGACGGGGACTGAAGCTTTCTTT. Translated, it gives CSAGDHGVVTGTEAFF.

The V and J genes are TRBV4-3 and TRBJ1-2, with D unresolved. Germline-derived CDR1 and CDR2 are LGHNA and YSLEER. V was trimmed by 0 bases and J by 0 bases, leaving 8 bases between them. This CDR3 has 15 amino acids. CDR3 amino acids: CASSQDLAANYGYTF. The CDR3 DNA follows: TGCGCCAGCAGCCAAGATCTGGCAGCTAACTATGGCTACACCTTC.

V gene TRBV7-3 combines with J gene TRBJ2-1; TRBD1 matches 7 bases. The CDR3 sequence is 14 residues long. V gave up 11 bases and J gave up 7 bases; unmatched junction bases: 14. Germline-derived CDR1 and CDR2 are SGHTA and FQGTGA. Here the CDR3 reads CASKGASTANEQFF. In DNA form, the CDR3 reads TGTGCCTCTAAGGGGGCTAGTACAGCAAATGAGCAGTTCTTC.

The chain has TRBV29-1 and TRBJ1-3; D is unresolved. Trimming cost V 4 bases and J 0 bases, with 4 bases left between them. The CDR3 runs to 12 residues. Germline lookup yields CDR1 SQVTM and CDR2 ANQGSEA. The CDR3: CSVGYSGNTIYF. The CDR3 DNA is TGCAGCGTTGGATACTCTGGAAACACCATATATTTT.

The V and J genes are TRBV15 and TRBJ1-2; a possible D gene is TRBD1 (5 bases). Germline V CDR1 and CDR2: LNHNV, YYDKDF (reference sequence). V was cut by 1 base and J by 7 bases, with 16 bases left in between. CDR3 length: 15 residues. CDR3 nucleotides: TGTGCCACCAGCAGAGCAGCGACAGCAGTGTTTGGCTACACCTTC. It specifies CATSRAATAVFGYTF. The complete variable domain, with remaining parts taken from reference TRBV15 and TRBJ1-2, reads DAMVIQNPRYQVTQFGKPVTLSCSQTLNHNVMYWYQQKSSQAPKLLFHYYDKDFNNEADTPDNFQSRRPNTSFCFLDIRSPGLGDTAMYLCATSRAATAVFGYTFGSGTRLTVV.

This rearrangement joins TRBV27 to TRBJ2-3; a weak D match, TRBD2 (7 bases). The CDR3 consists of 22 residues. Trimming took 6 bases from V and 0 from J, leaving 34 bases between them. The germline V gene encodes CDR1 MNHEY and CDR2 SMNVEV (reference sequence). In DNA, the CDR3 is TGTGCCAGCAGCCCGACGACCTTAGATGCCTACTTGGGGGGGCCAAGCACAGATACGCAGTATTTT. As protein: CASSPTTLDAYLGGPSTDTQYF.

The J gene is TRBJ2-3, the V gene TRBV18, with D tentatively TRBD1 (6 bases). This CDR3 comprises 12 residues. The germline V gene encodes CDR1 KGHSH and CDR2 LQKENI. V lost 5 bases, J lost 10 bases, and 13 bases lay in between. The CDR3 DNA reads TGTGCCAGCTCAACCGACAGGTTGGCGCAGTATTTT. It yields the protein CASSTDRLAQYF.

CDR3 nucleotides: TGTGCCAGCAGCGTGACCGGGACTAGCGGGAGGGAAGGAACCCAGTACTTC. It encodes CASSVTGTSGREGTQYF. J is TRBJ2-5 and V is TRBV9; 16 bases are a match to TRBD2. The CDR3 has 17 amino acids. CDR1 and CDR2 (germline): SGDLS, YYNGEE. The V and J ends lost 2 bases and 8 bases, in that order; junction bases with no gene match: 9.

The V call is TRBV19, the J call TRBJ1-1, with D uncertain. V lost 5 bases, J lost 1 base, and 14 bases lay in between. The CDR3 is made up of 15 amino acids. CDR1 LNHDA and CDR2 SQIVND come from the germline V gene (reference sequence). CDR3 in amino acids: CASSPRNSANTEAFF. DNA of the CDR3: TGTGCCAGTAGTCCCCGGAACTCAGCGAACACTGAAGCTTTCTTT.